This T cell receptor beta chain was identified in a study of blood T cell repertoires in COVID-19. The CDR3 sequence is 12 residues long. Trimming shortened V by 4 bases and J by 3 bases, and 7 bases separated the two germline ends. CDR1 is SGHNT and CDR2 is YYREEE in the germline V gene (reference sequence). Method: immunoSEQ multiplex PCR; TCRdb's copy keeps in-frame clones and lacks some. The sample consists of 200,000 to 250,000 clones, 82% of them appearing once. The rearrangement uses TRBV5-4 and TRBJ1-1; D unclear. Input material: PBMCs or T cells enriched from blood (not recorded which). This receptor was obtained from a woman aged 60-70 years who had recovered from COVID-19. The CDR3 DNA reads TGTGCCAGCAGCCAACCGGACACTGAAGCTTTCTTT. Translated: CASSQPDTEAFF.